These 32 T cell receptor beta chains share one sample of origin, sequenced in a study of blood T cell repertoires in COVID-19. Repertoires were generated with immunoSEQ multiplex PCR, while TCRdb's copy carries only in-frame clones and drops some. This table holds about 74,000 clones, approximately 78% found once. Sequencing was performed on peripheral blood. Receptors were obtained from a human donor in a cohort sampled during active COVID-19.

The V gene is TRBV19, the J gene TRBJ1-1; D possibly corresponds to TRBD1 (6 bases). V was clipped by 3 bases and J by 0 bases, with 11 bases between them. The CDR3 loop spans 15 amino acids. Germline lookup yields CDR1 LNHDA and CDR2 SQIVND (reference sequence). CDR3: CASSIRTALNTEAFF. CDR3 sequence (DNA): TGTGCCAGTAGTATCCGGACAGCCCTGAACACTGAAGCTTTCTTT.

The V gene is TRBV5-4, the J gene TRBJ1-2, with 8 bases fitting TRBD1. The V segment lost 3 bases and the J segment 4 bases; nucleotides outside the gene matches: 8. Germline V CDR1 and CDR2: SGHNT, YYREEE (reference sequence). The CDR3 loop spans 15 amino acids. The DNA for the CDR3 is TGTGCCAGCAGCTCCGGGACAGGTGGACTCTATGGCTACACCTTC. This codes for CASSSGTGGLYGYTF. Complete variable domain (other parts from reference TRBV5-4 and TRBJ1-2): ETGVTQSPTHLIKTRGQQVTLRCSSQSGHNTVSWYQQALGQGPQFIFQYYREEENGRGNFPPRFSGLQFPNYSSELNVNALELDDSALYLCASSSGTGGLYGYTFGSGTRLTVV.

This chain links TRBV28 with TRBJ1-1, with 8 nucleotides matching TRBD1. V gave up 5 bases and J gave up 10 bases; unmatched junction bases: 12. Germline CDR1 MDHEN, CDR2 SYDVKM. The CDR3 consists of 14 residues. The CDR3 region is CASSPILQGARAFF. CDR3 sequence (DNA): TGTGCCAGCAGTCCGATCCTCCAGGGGGCGCGAGCTTTCTTT.

Only a few counts were recorded for this clone. The chain uses TRBV5-1 and TRBJ2-1, with D maybe TRBD1 (5 bases). The CDR3 is 12 amino acids. V lost 1 base, J lost 7 bases, and 6 bases lay in between. Germline assignment: CDR1 SGHRS and CDR2 YFSETQ. The CDR3 loop reads CASSLYRNEQFF. The CDR3 DNA is TGCGCCAGCAGCTTGTACAGGAATGAGCAGTTCTTC.

The V and J genes are TRBV6-5 and TRBJ1-2; 8 bases map to TRBD1. Germline V CDR1 and CDR2: MNHEY, SVGAGI. The CDR3 is made up of 15 amino acids. V shed 6 bases and J 5 bases; nucleotides not matched to a gene: 11. Written as DNA, the CDR3 is TGTGCCAGCAGCCGGACAGGGAGCGCACGGTATGGCTACACCTTC. Residues: CASSRTGSARYGYTF.

The chain recombines TRBV2 with TRBJ1-1; no firm D call. Trimming took 8 bases from V and 2 from J, leaving 12 bases between them. The CDR3 extends over 13 amino acids. Germline V CDR1 and CDR2: SNHLY, FYNNEI. The CDR3 DNA sequence: TGTGCCAGCGCTAAAGATCTTAACACTGAAGCTTTCTTT. As protein: CASAKDLNTEAFF.

The chain links TRBV30 to TRBJ2-2, with TRBD2 identical over 10 bases. J gave up 6 bases and V 4 bases, and 8 bases lay outside the gene matches. There are 15 residues in the CDR3. Germline V gives CDR1 GTSNPN, CDR2 SVGIG (reference sequence). The CDR3 sequence: CAWTLGLAGAGELFF. The CDR3 DNA follows: TGTGCCTGGACCCTTGGGCTAGCGGGAGCCGGGGAGCTGTTTTTT.

The V gene is TRBV6-6, the J gene TRBJ2-7; the match to TRBD1 covers 10 bases. V lost 2 bases and J lost 6; bases outside the gene matches: 7. This CDR3 contains 15 residues. CDR1 is MNHNY and CDR2 is SVGAGI in the germline V gene (reference sequence). CDR3: CASSYRGQGSGEQYF. DNA for the CDR3: TGTGCCAGCAGTTACAGGGGACAGGGGTCCGGCGAGCAGTACTTC.

V is TRBV4-1 and J is TRBJ2-1; 8 nucleotides line up with TRBD2. The germline V gene has CDR1 MGHRA and CDR2 YSYEKL. There are 15 residues in the CDR3. V shed 1 base, J shed 7 bases, and the junction held 6 bases outside the gene matches. The DNA for the CDR3 is TGCGCCAGCAGCCAAGTGAGCGGGAGTGGGAATGAGCAGTTCTTC. Amino acid sequence: CASSQVSGSGNEQFF.

The chain employs TRBV7-2 and TRBJ2-1, with 10 nucleotides matching TRBD2. CDR1 is SGHTA and CDR2 is FQGNSA in the germline V gene. J lost 6 bases, V lost 4 bases, and 3 bases had no gene match. This CDR3 comprises 14 residues. The DNA for the CDR3 is TGTGCCAGCAGCTCCGGACTAGCGGTCAATGAGCAGTTCTTC. It yields the protein CASSSGLAVNEQFF.

The rearrangement links TRBV6-2 or TRBV6-3 to TRBJ2-7, with 10 bases lining up with TRBD2. Germline CDR1 is MNHEY and CDR2 is SVGEGT. CDR3 size: 15 residues. Trimming at V came to 5 bases and at J to 3 bases, leaving 7 bases not matched to a gene. As DNA, the CDR3 is TGTGCCAGCAGTCGACCGCGACTAGCGGGCTACGAGCAGTACTTC. Translation: CASSRPRLAGYEQYF.

This chain links TRBV12-5 with TRBJ2-2; D is unresolved. The V gene lost 0 bases and the J gene lost 2 bases, with 13 bases spanning the gap. Germline V lookup: CDR1 LGHNT, CDR2 FRNRAP. The CDR3 contains 17 residues. As DNA, the CDR3 is TGTGCTAGTGGTTTGGTACTTTCGTCTAAAAACACCGGGGAGCTGTTTTTT. Translating it yields CASGLVLSSKNTGELFF.

This clone has only a few counts. This chain links TRBV6-5 with TRBJ2-7, with 8 bases fitting TRBD1. The CDR3 consists of 14 residues. With V trimmed by 6 bases and J by 6 bases, 10 bases remained unmatched. CDR1 and CDR2 from the germline V gene are MNHEY and SVGAGI. The CDR3 loop is CASSLAGQGSEQYF. The CDR3 DNA reads as TGTGCCAGCAGCCTCGCTGGACAGGGAAGCGAGCAGTACTTC.

Remarks on this clone: Other nucleotide sequences from this sample produce the same CDR3. The genes are TRBV27 and TRBJ1-5; D call uncertain. This CDR3 has 13 residues. Germline V CDR1 and CDR2: MNHEY, SMNVEV (reference sequence). The V end was cut by 7 bases, the J end by 4 bases, with 11 bases between. The CDR3 here is CASTPGLNQPQHF. CDR3 DNA sequence: TGTGCCAGCACTCCAGGCTTGAATCAGCCCCAGCATTTT.

V and J are TRBV5-6 and TRBJ2-1, with 8 bases matching TRBD1. The CDR3 spans 19 residues. The V gene's germline CDR1 is SGHDT and CDR2 YYEEEE. The V gene end was trimmed by 4 bases and the J gene end by 5 bases; junction bases not matched to a gene: 20. The CDR3 reads CASSMAGISIKQGDNEQFF. The CDR3 DNA reads TGTGCCAGCAGCATGGCCGGGATTAGCATCAAACAGGGGGACAATGAGCAGTTCTTC.

J is TRBJ2-5 and V is TRBV5-6, with 7 positions matching TRBD1. The germline CDR1 and CDR2 sequences are SGHDT and YYEEEE. This CDR3 comprises 16 residues. V dropped 0 bases and J dropped 0; count of bases not matched to a gene: 5. CDR3 in amino acids: CASSLVKGADQETQYF. CDR3 sequence (DNA): TGTGCCAGCAGCTTGGTCAAGGGGGCGGACCAAGAGACCCAGTACTTC. Based on the CDR3 plus reference TRBV5-6 and TRBJ2-5, the full variable domain is DAGVTQSPTHLIKTRGQQVTLRCSPKSGHDTVSWYQQALGQGPQFIFQYYEEEERQRGNFPDRFSGHQFPNYSSELNVNALLLGDSALYLCASSLVKGADQETQYFGPGTRLLVL.

The chain employs TRBV18 and TRBJ2-7; perhaps TRBD2 as D (5 bases). The CDR3 is 13 amino acids. Per germline, CDR1 KGHSH and CDR2 LQKENI. The V gene lost 3 bases and the J gene lost 6 bases, with 12 bases spanning the gap. DNA for the CDR3: TGTGCCAGCTCACCTGGACTCCTCTCCGAGCAGTACTTC. Protein sequence: CASSPGLLSEQYF.

The gene calls are TRBV6-5 and TRBJ2-7, with TRBD1 as a possible D gene (6 bases). V was trimmed by 5 bases and J by 4 bases, leaving 18 bases between them. The CDR3 runs to 15 residues. Germline V gene lookup returns CDR1 MNHEY and CDR2 SVGAGI. The chain's CDR3 is CASSPRTEVGYEQYF. The CDR3 DNA is TGTGCCAGCAGTCCTCGGACAGAAGTCGGGTACGAGCAGTACTTC.

CDR3 coding DNA: TGTGCCAGCAGTTTAAGGGCTAGCGGGGACCGTTTGCGGGAGACCCAGTACTTC. This gives the protein CASSLRASGDRLRETQYF. The chain employs TRBV27 and TRBJ2-5; 9 bases are shared with TRBD2. V trimming: 2 bases; J trimming: 5 bases; junction bases outside the gene matches: 15. The CDR3 sequence is 18 residues long. Germline V lookup: CDR1 MNHEY, CDR2 SMNVEV (reference sequence).

The chain recombines TRBV3-1 (or the pseudogene TRBV3-2) with TRBJ2-5; 8 bases match TRBD1. Germline V gene sequence: CDR1 LGHDT, CDR2 YNNKEL (reference sequence). The V and J ends lost 5 bases and 1 base, in that order; junction bases with no gene match: 3. The CDR3 has 14 amino acids. In DNA, the CDR3 is TGTGCCAGCAGCACTGGACAGGGCCAAGAGACCCAGTACTTC. Protein: CASSTGQGQETQYF.

The chain combines TRBV2 with TRBJ2-1, with D possibly matching TRBD1 (5 bases). Germline V CDR1 and CDR2: SNHLY, FYNNEI. Trimming pared 4 bases from V and 7 bases from J, leaving 11 bases between. This CDR3 spans 13 amino acids. CDR3 DNA: TGTGCCAGCAGTGGGGGCAGGAATAATGAGCAGTTCTTC. Its translation: CASSGGRNNEQFF.

This sequence joins TRBV6-5 and TRBJ2-7; D is possibly TRBD2 (5 bases). CDR1 is MNHEY, CDR2 SVGAGI, per germline. Trimming removed 4 bases from V and 3 bases from J, with 16 bases in between. The CDR3 covers 15 residues. CDR3 in DNA: TGTGCCAGCAGTTCCGGACTCCTAGGACGCTACGAGCAGTACTTC. It is translated as CASSSGLLGRYEQYF.

The CDR3 loop is CASSKPGLGSYEQYF. Written as DNA, the CDR3 is TGTGCCAGCAGCAAACCGGGACTAGGGTCCTACGAGCAGTACTTC. This chain joins TRBV7-2 and TRBJ2-7; 8 nucleotides line up with TRBD2. Germline lookup yields CDR1 SGHTA and CDR2 FQGNSA. CDR3 length: 15 amino acids. V shed 5 bases, J shed 1 base, and the junction held 7 bases outside the gene matches.

J is TRBJ2-5 and V is TRBV4-3; 10 nucleotides match TRBD2. CDR3 length: 17 amino acids. V was clipped by 1 base and J by 4 bases; unmatched bases: 9. CDR1 is LGHNA and CDR2 is YSLEER in the germline V gene. The CDR3 coding sequence is TGCGCCAGCAGCCAAGGGTTGCTAGCGGGAGAAGGAGAGACCCAGTACTTC. The encoded protein is CASSQGLLAGEGETQYF.

The chain links TRBV19 to TRBJ2-7, with 10 nucleotides matching TRBD1. Germline V CDR1 and CDR2: LNHDA, SQIVND (reference sequence). V lost 4 bases, J lost 4 bases, and 10 bases stayed unmatched. The CDR3 sequence is 16 residues long. The CDR3 spells CASSTPKTGGGYEQYF. CDR3 nucleotides: TGTGCCAGTAGTACCCCCAAGACAGGGGGCGGTTACGAGCAGTACTTC.

The chain carries TRBV14 and TRBJ1-1, with 9 positions matching TRBD1. Germline V gene lookup returns CDR1 SGHDN and CDR2 FVKESK. The CDR3 contains 18 residues. After removal of 4 bases from V and 1 base from J, the junction contained 13 bases not matched to a gene. The DNA for the CDR3 is TGTGCCAGCAGCCCGCACGTGACAGGGGGGTTGGCGAACACTGAAGCTTTCTTT. Its translation: CASSPHVTGGLANTEAFF.

The J gene is TRBJ2-3, the V gene TRBV7-9, with D perhaps matching TRBD2 (6 bases). Trimming stripped 2 bases from V and 5 bases from J, with 14 bases between. This CDR3 contains 15 residues. Germline V CDR1 and CDR2: SEHNR, FQNEAQ (reference sequence). This CDR3 is CASSLPTGGLDTQYF. Here the CDR3 DNA reads TGTGCCAGCAGCTTACCCACAGGAGGGCTAGATACGCAGTATTTT.

The chain employs TRBV18 and TRBJ2-1; 7 bases fit TRBD2. The V gene end was trimmed by 2 bases and the J gene end by 9 bases; junction bases not matched to a gene: 10. Per the germline V gene, CDR1 is KGHSH and CDR2 is LQKENI. The CDR3 contains 15 residues. CDR3 region: CASSPGTNLFGEQFF. The CDR3, as DNA: TGTGCCAGCTCACCAGGGACTAACCTATTCGGTGAGCAGTTCTTC.

This chain connects TRBV28 to TRBJ1-1; TRBD1 matches at 8 bases. CDR1 MDHEN and CDR2 SYDVKM come from the germline V gene. The length of the CDR3 is 14 residues. This CDR3 is CGTKQGAAWTEAFF. The CDR3 DNA reads TGTGGCACAAAGCAGGGGGCTGCGTGGACTGAAGCTTTCTTT.

The rearrangement joins TRBV14 to TRBJ1-2, with a weak D call TRBD1 (5 bases). Trimming shortened V by 0 bases and J by 7 bases, and 9 bases separated the two germline ends. The germline gives CDR1 SGHDN, CDR2 FVKESK. The CDR3 has 13 residues. The CDR3 DNA reads TGTGCCAGCAGCCAAGAAGGAGGGGCTGGCTACACCTTC. It codes for CASSQEGGAGYTF. Filled out from reference TRBV14 and TRBJ1-2, the complete variable domain reads EAGVTQFPSHSVIEKGQTVTLRCDPISGHDNLYWYRRVMGKEIKFLLHFVKESKQDESGMPNNRFLAERTGGTYSTLKVQPAELEDSGVYFCASSQEGGAGYTFGSGTRLTVV.

This clone has a handful of counts. V and J are TRBV29-1 and TRBJ2-1, with 7 bases fitting TRBD2. The V segment lost 4 bases and the J segment 7 bases; nucleotides outside the gene matches: 13. The CDR3 sequence is 15 residues long. Per the germline V gene, CDR1 is SQVTM and CDR2 is ANQGSEA. CDR3 sequence: CSVGDTGLVGNEQFF. CDR3 coding DNA: TGCAGCGTTGGGGATACTGGACTAGTGGGTAATGAGCAGTTCTTC.

CDR3 region: CASSQGGRSEPNEKLFF. CDR3 coding DNA: TGTGCCAGCAGCCAGGGGGGAAGAAGCGAGCCGAATGAAAAACTGTTTTTT. The V gene is TRBV7-9, the J gene TRBJ1-4; 7 positions agree with TRBD1. Trimming at V came to 5 bases and at J to 5 bases, leaving 14 bases not matched to a gene. Looked up from germline, CDR1 is SEHNR and CDR2 is FQNEAQ (reference sequence). The CDR3 is made up of 17 amino acids. The full variable domain, in which reference TRBV7-9 and TRBJ1-4 provide the parts outside the CDR3, is DTGVSQNPRHKITKRGQNVTFRCDPISEHNRLYWYRQTLGQGPEFLTYFQNEAQLEKSRLLSDRFSAERPKGSFSTLEIQRTEQGDSAMYLCASSQGGRSEPNEKLFFGSGTQLSVL.